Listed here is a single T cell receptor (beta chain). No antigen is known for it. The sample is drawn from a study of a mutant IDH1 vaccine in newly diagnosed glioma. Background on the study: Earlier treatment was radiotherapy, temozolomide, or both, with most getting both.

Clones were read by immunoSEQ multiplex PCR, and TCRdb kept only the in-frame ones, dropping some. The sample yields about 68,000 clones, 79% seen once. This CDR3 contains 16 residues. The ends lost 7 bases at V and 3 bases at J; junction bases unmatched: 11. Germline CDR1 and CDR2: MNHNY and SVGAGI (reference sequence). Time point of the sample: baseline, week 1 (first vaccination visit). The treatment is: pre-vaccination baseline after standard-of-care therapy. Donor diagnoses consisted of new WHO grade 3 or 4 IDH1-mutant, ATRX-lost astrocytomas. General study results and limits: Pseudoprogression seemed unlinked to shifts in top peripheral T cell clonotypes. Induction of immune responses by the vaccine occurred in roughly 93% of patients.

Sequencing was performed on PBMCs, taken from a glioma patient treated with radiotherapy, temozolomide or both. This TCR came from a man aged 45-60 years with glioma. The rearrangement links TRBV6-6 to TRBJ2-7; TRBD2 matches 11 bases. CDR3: CASTNRLAGLFYEQYF. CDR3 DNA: TGTGCCAGCACCAACAGACTAGCGGGGTTATTCTACGAGCAGTACTTC.